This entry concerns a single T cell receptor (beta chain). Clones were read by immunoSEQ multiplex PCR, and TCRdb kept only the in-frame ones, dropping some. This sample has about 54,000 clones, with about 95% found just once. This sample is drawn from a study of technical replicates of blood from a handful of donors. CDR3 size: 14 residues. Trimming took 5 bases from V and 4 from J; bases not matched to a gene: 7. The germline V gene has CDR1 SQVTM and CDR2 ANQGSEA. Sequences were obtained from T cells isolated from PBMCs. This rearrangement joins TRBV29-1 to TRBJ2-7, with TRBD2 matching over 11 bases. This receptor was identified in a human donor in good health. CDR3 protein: CSVLAGGYSYEQYF. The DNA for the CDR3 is TGCAGCGTTCTAGCGGGGGGCTACTCGTACGAGCAGTACTTC.